This is a list of T cell receptor beta chains from one sample in a study of CD8 T cells in ankylosing spondylitis. TCRdb reanalysed the 5' RACE reads using MiXCR and keeps one entry per CDR3 protein. This table holds 250,000 to 350,000 distinct CDR3 sequences, roughly 20% found once. Source material: blood, either unsorted or a sorted T cell fraction (not recorded which). These TCRs come from a male donor with ankylosing spondylitis or in good health (not recorded which). Both conserved end residues are part of each CDR3. Each record gives: J gene, D gene, clone size, V gene, CDR3 protein, CDR3 DNA. D genes are given only for firm matches. Not every row has a clone size; where given, it reads once, few, many or a size class.

J gene: TRBJ2-1; D gene: TRBD1; clone size: -; V gene: TRBV27; CDR3 protein: CASSFRDRAYNEQFF; CDR3 DNA: TGTGCCAGCAGTTTCCGGGACAGGGCCTACAATGAGCAGTTCTTC
J gene: TRBJ2-2; D gene: -; clone size: -; V gene: TRBV20-1; CDR3 protein: CSAPSHRDPGELFF; CDR3 DNA: TGCAGTGCTCCGTCCCACAGGGACCCCGGGGAGCTGTTTTTT
J gene: TRBJ2-2; D gene: TRBD2; clone size: few; V gene: TRBV27; CDR3 protein: CASSSGTSGNTGELFF; CDR3 DNA: TGTGCCAGCAGTTCCGGGACTAGCGGGAACACCGGGGAGCTGTTTTTT
J gene: TRBJ2-1; D gene: TRBD2; clone size: few; V gene: TRBV12-3/TRBV12-4; CDR3 protein: CASRAMGLAGANEQFF; CDR3 DNA: TGTGCCAGCAGGGCCATGGGACTAGCGGGAGCCAATGAGCAGTTCTTC
J gene: TRBJ2-5; D gene: TRBD1; clone size: -; V gene: TRBV7-2; CDR3 protein: CASSLVGTVQETQYF; CDR3 DNA: TGTGCCAGCAGCTTAGTAGGGACAGTTCAAGAGACCCAGTACTTC
J gene: TRBJ1-5; D gene: -; clone size: -; V gene: TRBV3-1; CDR3 protein: CASSPSETGNQPQHF; CDR3 DNA: TGTGCCAGCAGCCCTTCAGAGACAGGCAATCAGCCCCAGCATTTT
J gene: TRBJ2-2; D gene: -; clone size: -; V gene: TRBV9; CDR3 protein: CASSVEAGELFF; CDR3 DNA: TGTGCCAGCAGCGTAGAAGCCGGGGAGCTGTTTTTT
J gene: TRBJ2-3; D gene: -; clone size: few; V gene: TRBV9; CDR3 protein: CASSVATNPRDTQYF; CDR3 DNA: TGTGCCAGCAGCGTAGCTACTAACCCCCGGGATACGCAGTATTTT
J gene: TRBJ2-3; D gene: TRBD1; clone size: few; V gene: TRBV10-2; CDR3 protein: CASSGGQGITDTQYF; CDR3 DNA: TGCGCCAGCAGCGGTGGACAGGGAATCACAGATACGCAGTATTTT
J gene: TRBJ2-3; D gene: TRBD2; clone size: -; V gene: TRBV5-1; CDR3 protein: CASDPGGDTDTQYF; CDR3 DNA: TGCGCCAGCGATCCGGGAGGGGACACAGATACGCAGTATTTT
J gene: TRBJ2-5; D gene: -; clone size: -; V gene: TRBV20-1; CDR3 protein: CSANHQLRNQQETQYF; CDR3 DNA: TGCAGTGCAAACCACCAACTAAGAAATCAGCAAGAGACCCAGTACTTC
J gene: TRBJ2-3; D gene: -; clone size: many; V gene: TRBV20-1; CDR3 protein: CSGKESTDTQYF; CDR3 DNA: TGCAGTGGAAAAGAGAGCACAGATACGCAGTATTTT
J gene: TRBJ2-4; D gene: -; clone size: -; V gene: TRBV7-2; CDR3 protein: CASSLGGWGNIQYF; CDR3 DNA: TGTGCCAGCAGCTTAGGGGGTTGGGGAAACATTCAGTACTTC
J gene: TRBJ1-5; D gene: -; clone size: few; V gene: TRBV12-3/TRBV12-4; CDR3 protein: CASSPRQNQPQHF; CDR3 DNA: TGTGCCAGCAGTCCCCGACAGAATCAGCCCCAGCATTTT
J gene: TRBJ2-1; D gene: TRBD2; clone size: -; V gene: TRBV5-1; CDR3 protein: CASSTGWSGSKDNEQFF; CDR3 DNA: TGCGCCAGCAGCACTGGGTGGAGCGGGAGTAAGGACAATGAGCAGTTCTTC
J gene: TRBJ2-5; D gene: -; clone size: few; V gene: TRBV11-2; CDR3 protein: CASSQRVETQYF; CDR3 DNA: TGTGCCAGCAGCCAAAGGGTGGAGACCCAGTACTTC
J gene: TRBJ1-6; D gene: -; clone size: -; V gene: TRBV14; CDR3 protein: CASRRTSSSYNSPLHF; CDR3 DNA: TGTGCCAGCAGGCGAACTTCTAGCTCCTATAATTCACCCCTCCACTTT
J gene: TRBJ2-3; D gene: TRBD2; clone size: -; V gene: TRBV11-1; CDR3 protein: CASSSPAGRTDTQYF; CDR3 DNA: TGTGCCAGCAGCTCACCAGCGGGGAGGACAGATACGCAGTATTTT
J gene: TRBJ2-1; D gene: -; clone size: -; V gene: TRBV10-1; CDR3 protein: CASSESGFSGYNEQFF; CDR3 DNA: TGCGCCAGCAGTGAGTCAGGGTTTTCGGGTTACAATGAGCAGTTCTTC
J gene: TRBJ1-1; D gene: TRBD1; clone size: few; V gene: TRBV29-1; CDR3 protein: CSFRQGGTEAFF; CDR3 DNA: TGCAGCTTCCGACAGGGAGGCACTGAAGCTTTCTTT
J gene: TRBJ1-1; D gene: -; clone size: few; V gene: TRBV5-1; CDR3 protein: CASSLGTAAMNTEAFF; CDR3 DNA: TGCGCCAGCAGCTTGGGGACAGCGGCTATGAACACTGAAGCTTTCTTT
J gene: TRBJ1-6; D gene: TRBD1; clone size: -; V gene: TRBV5-1; CDR3 protein: CASSLAGQGGNSPLHF; CDR3 DNA: TGCGCCAGCAGCTTGGCAGGACAGGGGGGGAATTCACCCCTCCACTTT
J gene: TRBJ2-5; D gene: -; clone size: -; V gene: TRBV12-3/TRBV12-4; CDR3 protein: CASSFWGGTKETQYF; CDR3 DNA: TGTGCCAGCAGTTTTTGGGGAGGCACCAAAGAGACCCAGTACTTC
J gene: TRBJ2-1; D gene: TRBD2; clone size: few; V gene: TRBV2; CDR3 protein: CASSTTSGGANEQFF; CDR3 DNA: TGTGCCAGCAGCACGACTAGCGGGGGGGCCAATGAGCAGTTCTTC
J gene: TRBJ2-2; D gene: -; clone size: -; V gene: TRBV30; CDR3 protein: CAWSSQGSGELFF; CDR3 DNA: TGTGCCTGGAGTTCCCAGGGATCCGGGGAGCTGTTTTTT
J gene: TRBJ2-3; D gene: -; clone size: -; V gene: TRBV27; CDR3 protein: CASSLRVGATDTQYF; CDR3 DNA: TGTGCCAGCAGTTTAAGGGTCGGGGCCACAGATACGCAGTATTTT
J gene: TRBJ1-2; D gene: -; clone size: few; V gene: TRBV15; CDR3 protein: CATSRDGRDGYTF; CDR3 DNA: TGTGCCACCAGCAGAGATGGTAGGGATGGCTACACCTTC
J gene: TRBJ2-3; D gene: TRBD2; clone size: many; V gene: TRBV6-1; CDR3 protein: CASRLAGVVDTQYF; CDR3 DNA: TGTGCCAGCCGACTAGCGGGAGTTGTAGATACGCAGTATTTT
J gene: TRBJ2-2; D gene: TRBD1; clone size: -; V gene: TRBV27; CDR3 protein: CASKGAEDTGELFF; CDR3 DNA: TGTGCCAGCAAGGGGGCAGAAGACACCGGGGAGCTGTTTTTT
J gene: TRBJ2-1; D gene: TRBD1; clone size: -; V gene: TRBV12-3/TRBV12-4; CDR3 protein: CASSSTGQANEQFF; CDR3 DNA: TGTGCCAGCAGTTCAACGGGACAGGCCAATGAGCAGTTCTTC